The 24 T cell receptor beta chains presented below share a single source sample, sequenced in a study of blood T cells in healthy people across ages (dated by TCRdb to about 2015). The library came from 5' RACE. The run used an Illumina HiSeq 2500. A second PCR of about 6 to 12 cycles was performed with a sample-barcoded 5' primer and a J-beta primer mix. Using fastp trimming at Q25 and MiXCR clonotype assembly, TCRdb reanalyzed the public sequencing data and kept in-frame beta chains. Every distinct CDR3 protein forms one entry, paired with its most common genes and DNA. Counted in this sample were hundreds of thousands of distinct CDR3 sequences; more than 45% of them appeared once. The leading ten clones occupy around 22% of the sample. The sequencing input was blood. These receptors were collected from a man in his thirties or forties in good health.

This clonotype was seen a handful of times. The V gene is TRBV20-1, the J gene TRBJ2-7; 9 bases fit TRBD2. The V gene's germline CDR1 is DFQATT and CDR2 SNEGSKA (reference sequence). The CDR3 consists of 16 residues. J was trimmed by 1 base and V by 5 bases; bases with no gene match: 12. The DNA of the CDR3 is TGCAGTGCTCGGGGGCCCCTAGCGGGGCTGTCCTACGAGCAGTACTTC. It encodes CSARGPLAGLSYEQYF.

This clonotype was seen just once. This chain uses TRBV6-5 with TRBJ1-5; TRBD1 agrees at 8 bases. This CDR3 comprises 20 residues. Germline V gene data show CDR1 as MNHEY and CDR2 as SVGAGI. V trimming: 2 bases; J trimming: 1 base; junction bases outside the gene matches: 16. CDR3 sequence reads: CASSYRISNRDRKSNQPQHF. CDR3 nucleotides: TGTGCCAGCAGTTACCGGATCTCAAACCGGGACAGGAAGAGCAATCAGCCCCAGCATTTT.

The chain recombines TRBV3-1 with TRBJ2-3; TRBD2 matches at 9 bases. Germline assignment: CDR1 LGHDT and CDR2 YNNKEL (reference sequence). V lost 0 bases and J lost 10; bases outside the gene matches: 5. The CDR3 spans 14 residues. The DNA of the CDR3 is TGTGCCAGCAGCCAAGAAGGGGGACTAGCAGCGCAGTATTTT. Its translation is CASSQEGGLAAQYF.

The chain is built from TRBV14 and TRBJ2-2; D unclear. The ends were cut back, 4 bases at V and 6 bases at J, with 12 bases in the middle. This CDR3 is built from 14 residues. From germline, CDR1 is SGHDN and CDR2 FVKESK. The CDR3 loop reads CASSPSVPAGELFF. The CDR3 DNA sequence: TGTGCCAGCAGCCCATCTGTCCCCGCCGGGGAGCTGTTTTTT.

To note about this clonotype: The junction does not match germline at one end; this may be a read error. CDR3 region: CASSLSALWSPLHF. As DNA, the CDR3 is TGTGCCAGCAGTCTATCAGCCCTTTGGTCACCCCTCCACTTT. The V gene is TRBV27, the J gene TRBJ1-6; no firm D call. This CDR3 is built from 14 residues. Germline V gene data show CDR1 as MNHEY and CDR2 as SMNVEV (reference sequence).

The chain has TRBV6-5 and TRBJ2-1; D is unclear. The CDR3 is 16 amino acids. The ends were cut back, 2 bases at V and 0 bases at J, with 11 bases in the middle. In germline, CDR1 is MNHEY, CDR2 SVGAGI. The DNA of the CDR3 is TGTGCCAGCAGTTACGGCGTGGGAAGCTCCTACAATGAGCAGTTCTTC. As protein: CASSYGVGSSYNEQFF.

In regard to this clonotype: Relative to the germline gene, one junction end is altered; a read error may explain this. The chain employs TRBV7-2 and TRBJ1-4, with TRBD1 matching over 9 bases. CDR1 is SGHTA, CDR2 FQGNSA, per germline. CDR3 length: 15 amino acids. CDR3 in DNA: TGTGCCAGCAGCACCCGGACAGGGGCTAAGGAAAAACTGTTTTTT. Its protein is CASSTRTGAKEKLFF. Using reference TRBV7-2 and TRBJ1-4 for the parts outside the CDR3, the full variable domain is GAGVSQSPSNKVTEKGKDVELRCDPISGHTALYWYRQSLGQGLEFLIYFQGNSAPDKSGLPSDRFSAERTGGSVSTLTIQRTQQEDSAVYLCASSTRTGAKEKLFFGSGTQLSVL.

This chain joins TRBV5-1 and TRBJ2-1, with TRBD1 matching over 8 bases. V trimming: 2 bases; J trimming: 7 bases; junction bases outside the gene matches: 8. Germline loops: CDR1 SGHRS, CDR2 YFSETQ. The CDR3 contains 15 residues. CDR3 protein: CASSLLQGAGNEQFF. As DNA, the CDR3 is TGCGCCAGCAGCTTACTGCAGGGGGCGGGGAATGAGCAGTTCTTC.

This clonotype has only a few counts. The chain links TRBV13 to TRBJ2-3; 8 bases map to TRBD2. The CDR3 consists of 14 residues. The trim removed 6 bases at V and 2 bases at J, leaving 4 bases unmatched. From germline, CDR1 is PRHDT and CDR2 FYEKMQ (reference sequence). The DNA for the CDR3 is TGTGCCAGCAGGGGTAGCGGGGCCACAGATACGCAGTATTTT. Its protein is CASRGSGATDTQYF.

The rearrangement uses TRBV5-4 and TRBJ1-2; tentatively, D is TRBD1 (6 bases). Trimming pared 6 bases from V and 8 bases from J, leaving 17 bases between. CDR1 and CDR2 (germline): SGHNT, YYREEE (reference sequence). This CDR3 spans 13 amino acids. The CDR3 DNA reads as TGTGCCAGCAACCAAAGGGGGGCGAGAGGCTACACCTTC. Amino acid sequence: CASNQRGARGYTF.

The V call is TRBV20-1, the J call TRBJ2-7, with 8 bases lining up with TRBD1. The J segment lost 7 bases and the V segment lost 3 bases, leaving 14 bases of the junction unmatched. The CDR3 runs 15 residues. CDR1 and CDR2 from the germline V gene are DFQATT and SNEGSKA (reference sequence). The chain's CDR3 is CSASPGGRGQEEQYF. The DNA for the CDR3 is TGCAGTGCTAGCCCTGGGGGCAGGGGGCAGGAAGAGCAGTACTTC.

This rearrangement joins TRBV21-1 to TRBJ2-7; the D call in the table, TRBD2, was not verified against the DNA. TRBV21-1 is a pseudogene locus. This CDR3 spans 14 amino acids. The CDR3 region is CASSKFSGPYEQYF. As DNA, the CDR3 is TGTGCCAGCAGCAAATTTAGCGGACCTTACGAGCAGTACTTC.

The rearrangement links TRBV20-1 to TRBJ2-1, with 10 positions matching TRBD2. V lost 4 bases, J lost 7 bases, and 16 bases stayed unmatched. The CDR3 loop spans 17 amino acids. Germline V gives CDR1 DFQATT, CDR2 SNEGSKA (reference sequence). The CDR3 spells CSAMVPTSGKMWNEQFF. Here the CDR3 DNA reads TGCAGTGCTATGGTACCCACTAGCGGGAAGATGTGGAATGAGCAGTTCTTC.

This clonotype appeared once. A read error may produce the germline difference seen at one junction end. The chain uses TRBV30 and TRBJ1-6; unclear D gene. Germline-derived CDR1 and CDR2 are GTSNPN and SVGIG (reference sequence). The CDR3 extends over 12 amino acids. As DNA, the CDR3 is TGTGCCGGGAGTCTCCGGGAATCACCCCTCCACTTT. Translated: CAGSLRESPLHF.

The chain joins TRBV20-1 to TRBJ2-4, with D possibly being TRBD2 (5 bases). CDR3 length equals 14 residues. Trimming removed 5 bases from V and 0 bases from J, with 11 bases in between. Germline V CDR1 and CDR2: DFQATT, SNEGSKA (reference sequence). DNA of the CDR3: TGCAGTGCTTGTATAGCGCTAGCCAAAAACATTCAGTACTTC. Translated: CSACIALAKNIQYF.

J is TRBJ2-5 and V is TRBV20-1; no reliable D call. The ends were cut back, 0 bases at V and 5 bases at J, with 7 bases in the middle. From germline, CDR1 is DFQATT and CDR2 SNEGSKA (reference sequence). The CDR3 is 12 amino acids. The chain's CDR3 is CSARDARETQYF. The DNA of the CDR3 is TGCAGTGCTAGAGATGCCCGCGAGACCCAGTACTTC.

The J gene is TRBJ2-4, the V gene TRBV11-2; D remains unclear. V was shortened by 5 bases and J by 12 bases, with 14 bases between the two germline ends. Germline-derived CDR1 and CDR2 are SGHAT and FQNNGV. The CDR3 contains 12 residues. The DNA for the CDR3 is TGTGCCAGCAGCCCCGGTACCCTAGATCAGTACTTC. This codes for CASSPGTLDQYF.

This clonotype was seen a few times. V gene TRBV3-1 combines with J gene TRBJ2-7; D is unclear. V was pared by 4 bases and J by 0 bases, with 4 bases between. CDR3 length: 12 residues. Germline loops: CDR1 LGHDT, CDR2 YNNKEL (reference sequence). This chain's CDR3 is CASSPISYEQYF. The CDR3 DNA follows: TGTGCCAGCAGCCCCATCTCCTACGAGCAGTACTTC.

This clonotype appeared a few times. The V gene is TRBV29-1, the J gene TRBJ2-7; TRBD1 matches 9 bases. Germline CDR1 SQVTM, CDR2 ANQGSEA. Trimming removed 1 base from V and 3 bases from J; junction bases left unmatched: 4. This CDR3 comprises 14 residues. CDR3 sequence reads: CSVEGTGADYEQYF. CDR3 nucleotide sequence: TGCAGCGTTGAAGGGACAGGGGCCGACTACGAGCAGTACTTC.

This chain connects TRBV27 to TRBJ1-5, with D unresolved. With 6 bases removed from V and 4 bases from J, the gap between germline ends came to 10 bases. CDR3 length: 13 amino acids. The germline CDR1 and CDR2 sequences are MNHEY and SMNVEV (reference sequence). The CDR3 DNA follows: TGTGCCAGCAGGCCGATGATGAATCAGCCCCAGCATTTT. Translating gives CASRPMMNQPQHF.

The CDR3 coding sequence is TGCAGTGCTAGTGCGGGGGATTCACCCCTCCACTTT. As protein: CSASAGDSPLHF. The J gene is TRBJ1-6, the V gene TRBV20-1; maybe TRBD1 (5 bases). The length of the CDR3 is 12 residues. Per the germline V gene, CDR1 is DFQATT and CDR2 is SNEGSKA (reference sequence). The V gene lost 3 bases and the J gene lost 8 bases, with 8 bases spanning the gap.

Points on this clonotype: At one end the junction does not follow the germline gene, possibly because of a read error. The CDR3 protein is CAVSESERDRNSEQYF. CDR3 bases: TGTGCCGTCAGTGAGTCTGAACGGGACAGGAACTCCGAGCAGTACTTC. V usage is TRBV10-3 and J usage is TRBJ2-5; TRBD1 matches 8 bases. The J call may be wrong; the DNA end is better matched by TRBJ2-7. The CDR3 is 16 residues long. Per germline, CDR1 ENHRY and CDR2 SYGVKD.

The table lists this clonotype with a count of one. The genes are TRBV25-1 and TRBJ1-2, with D unresolved. The CDR3 extends over 15 amino acids. Germline V gives CDR1 MGHDK, CDR2 SYGVNS. Trimming took 2 bases from V and 7 from J, leaving 17 bases between them. This chain's CDR3 is CASSEAIGLKGGYTF. The DNA of the CDR3 is TGTGCCAGCAGTGAAGCTATAGGATTAAAAGGTGGCTACACCTTC.

The CDR3 nucleotides are TGTGCCAGCAGCTGGGGGTCCCGGGAGACCCAGTACTTC. Translating gives CASSWGSRETQYF. V usage is TRBV5-5 and J usage is TRBJ2-5; either TRBD1 or TRBD2 may supply D (5 bases each). The CDR3 is 13 residues long. Germline V gives CDR1 SGHKS, CDR2 YYEKEE (reference sequence). The V gene lost 3 bases and the J gene lost 5 bases, with 11 bases spanning the gap. The full variable domain, completed using reference TRBV5-5 and TRBJ2-5, is DAGVTQSPTHLIKTRGQQVTLRCSPISGHKSVSWYQQVLGQGPQFIFQYYEKEERGRGNFPDRFSARQFPNYSSELNVNALLLGDSALYLCASSWGSRETQYFGPGTRLLVL.